This T cell receptor (beta chain) was profiled in a study of shared clonotypes between healthy human individuals. CDR1 and CDR2 from the germline V gene are SGHRS and YFSETQ. Losses at the gene ends were 4 bases for V and 2 bases for J; bases not matched to a gene: 6. This CDR3 region has 14 residues. Produced via immunoSEQ multiplex PCR; TCRdb's table is partial and in-frame only. The sample lists approximately 2.1 million clones, roughly 93% occurring once. Study findings and constraints: Clonotype sharing among donors likely depends on sequencing depth. Approximately 4.9% of naive CD4 clonotypes were shared across a handful of donors. Only blood was sampled; tissue repertoires likely differ.

Comment on this clone: Antigen: not known.

The clonotype was recovered from a young man in good health. Some clones in this sample may be carry-over from other donors' samples. Sequenced material: naive CD4+ T cells from PBMCs. Noted subset: CD45RA+ positively selected. V and J are TRBV5-1 and TRBJ2-7; TRBD1 agrees at 7 bases. CDR3 nucleotide sequence: TGCGCCAGCAGCCAAGGGACAGTCCCCTACGAGCAGTACTTC. Amino acids: CASSQGTVPYEQYF.